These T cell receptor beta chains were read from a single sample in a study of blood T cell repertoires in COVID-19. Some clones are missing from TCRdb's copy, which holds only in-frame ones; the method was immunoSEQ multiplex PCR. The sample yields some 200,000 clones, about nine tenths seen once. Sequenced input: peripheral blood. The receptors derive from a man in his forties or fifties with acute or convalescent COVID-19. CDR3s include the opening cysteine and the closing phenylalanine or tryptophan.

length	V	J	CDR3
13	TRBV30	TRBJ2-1	CAWSSSSYNEQFF
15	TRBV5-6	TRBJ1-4	CASSFGPHGGEKLFF
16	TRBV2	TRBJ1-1	CASTRTGPSPGTEAFF
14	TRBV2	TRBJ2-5	CASSPGGAQETQYF
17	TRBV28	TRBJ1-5	CASSSPTGRVGNQPQHF
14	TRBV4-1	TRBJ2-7	CASSQKDRFYEQYF
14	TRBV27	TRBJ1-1	CASSFRLRNTEAFF
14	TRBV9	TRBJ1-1	CASSPRTGKGEAFF
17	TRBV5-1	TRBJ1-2	CASSLGLRQGDSYGYTF
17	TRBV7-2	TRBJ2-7	CASSPYMASGDSYEQYF
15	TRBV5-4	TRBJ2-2	CASSRGGDRPGELFF
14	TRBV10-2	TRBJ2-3	CASRLAGGRDTQYF
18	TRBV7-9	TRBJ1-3	CASSHRDRSPTRGNTIYF
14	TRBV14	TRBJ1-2	CASSLREQGFGYTF
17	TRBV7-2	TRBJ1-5	CASSITPGTGVNQPQHF
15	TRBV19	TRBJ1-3	CASSITQGFGNTIYF
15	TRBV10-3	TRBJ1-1	CAIGSGQGPGTEAFF
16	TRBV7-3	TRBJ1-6	CASSLTGTAANSPLHF
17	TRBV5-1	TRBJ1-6	CASSPGTGSVANSPLHF
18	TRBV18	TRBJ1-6	CASSPKPRLTSNNSPLHF
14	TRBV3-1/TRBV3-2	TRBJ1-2	CASSPRQGLNGYTF
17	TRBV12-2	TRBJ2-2	CASRLVRFLNNTGELFF
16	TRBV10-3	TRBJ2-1	CAISELTGGPGNEQFF
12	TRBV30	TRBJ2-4	CAWSADRNIQYF
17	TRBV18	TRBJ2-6	CASSPPNRVSGANVLTF
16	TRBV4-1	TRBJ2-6	CASSPTPGTGANVLTF
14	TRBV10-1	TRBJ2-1	CASSPARGRDEQFF
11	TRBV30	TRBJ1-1	CAWSRTTGAFF
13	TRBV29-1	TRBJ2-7	CSVGGQVSYEQYF
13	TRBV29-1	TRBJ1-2	CSVGQAANYGYTF
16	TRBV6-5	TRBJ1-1	CASSSPGAAAGTEAFF
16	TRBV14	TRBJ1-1	CASSQEPYRQGTEAFF
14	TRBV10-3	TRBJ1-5	CAISGGDRYQPQHF
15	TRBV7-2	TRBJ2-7	CASSREAGRSYEQYF
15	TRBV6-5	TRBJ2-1	CASRSGTSTYDEQFF
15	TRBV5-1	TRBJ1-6	CASSFTQADNSPLHF
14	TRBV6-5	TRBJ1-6	CASSSRGPYSPLHF
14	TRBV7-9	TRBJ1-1	CASNLQGPNTEAFF
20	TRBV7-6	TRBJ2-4	CASTIPPGQGIITAKNIQYF
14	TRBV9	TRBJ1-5	CASSPQALHQPQHF
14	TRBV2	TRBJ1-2	CASTPEGTYYGYTF
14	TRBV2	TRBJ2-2	CAIGQGAITGELFF
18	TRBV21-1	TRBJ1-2	CASSKERRYRITNYGYTF
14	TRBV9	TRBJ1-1	CASSPTTGEVEAFF
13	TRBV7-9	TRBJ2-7	CASSSLGQGVQYF
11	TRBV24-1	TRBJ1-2	CATSDEGGYTF
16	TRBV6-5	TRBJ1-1	CASSYDPGRSGSEAFF
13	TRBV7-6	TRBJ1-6	CASSSTYMSPLHF
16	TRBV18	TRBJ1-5	CASSLGGGGAGQPQHF
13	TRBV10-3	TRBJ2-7	CAISLDRAYEQYF
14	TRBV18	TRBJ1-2	CASSPLSATGGYTF
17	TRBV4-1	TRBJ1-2	CASSQAPQTPANYGYTF
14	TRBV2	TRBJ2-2	CASSHDAVIGELFF
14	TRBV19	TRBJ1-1	CASSSMPVNTEAFF
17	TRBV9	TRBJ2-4	CASSAPGGGLAKNIQYF